These 4 T cell receptor beta chains originate from one sample sequenced in a study of T cell responses to AZD1222 COVID-19 vaccine. The repertoire was sequenced with immunoSEQ multiplex PCR; TCRdb's copy has only in-frame clones and lacks some. The sample consists of 150,000 or so clones, about 90% of them appearing once. This specimen consisted of peripheral blood, obtained 28 days after the second AZD1222 dose. The receptors shown here come from an adult who received the AZD1222 COVID-19 vaccine.

The V call is TRBV15, the J call TRBJ1-3; D not certain. The V gene lost 8 bases and the J gene lost 4 bases, with 12 bases spanning the gap. The germline CDR1 and CDR2 sequences are LNHNV and YYDKDF (reference sequence). This CDR3 has 13 residues. DNA of the CDR3: TGTGCCACCGTCCTGTATGGCGGAAACACCATATATTTT. This gives the protein CATVLYGGNTIYF.

The chain links TRBV19 to TRBJ1-1; no reliable D call. The CDR3 covers 15 residues. Trimming stripped 1 base from V and 1 base from J, with 10 bases between. Germline V CDR1 and CDR2: LNHDA, SQIVND (reference sequence). The CDR3 protein is CASSIGVRGNTEAFF. Written as DNA, the CDR3 is TGTGCCAGTAGTATAGGCGTCCGGGGGAACACTGAAGCTTTCTTT.

The CDR3 nucleotides are TGTGCCTCTCTTTCATTACCGAATCTGACTTTC. Translation gives CASLSLPNLTF. This chain links TRBV30 with TRBJ2-6; D uncertain. The germline CDR1 and CDR2 sequences are GTSNPN and SVGIG (reference sequence). The V and J ends lost 7 bases and 16 bases respectively, with 17 bases between them. The length of the CDR3 is 11 residues.

The genes are TRBV30 and TRBJ1-5, with D perhaps matching TRBD1 (6 bases). V lost 0 bases, J lost 5 bases, and 8 bases lay in between. Per germline, CDR1 GTSNPN and CDR2 SVGIG (reference sequence). This CDR3 is 13 amino acids long. CDR3 residues: CAWSVNRDQPQHF. The CDR3 nucleotides read TGTGCCTGGAGTGTAAACAGGGATCAGCCCCAGCATTTT.